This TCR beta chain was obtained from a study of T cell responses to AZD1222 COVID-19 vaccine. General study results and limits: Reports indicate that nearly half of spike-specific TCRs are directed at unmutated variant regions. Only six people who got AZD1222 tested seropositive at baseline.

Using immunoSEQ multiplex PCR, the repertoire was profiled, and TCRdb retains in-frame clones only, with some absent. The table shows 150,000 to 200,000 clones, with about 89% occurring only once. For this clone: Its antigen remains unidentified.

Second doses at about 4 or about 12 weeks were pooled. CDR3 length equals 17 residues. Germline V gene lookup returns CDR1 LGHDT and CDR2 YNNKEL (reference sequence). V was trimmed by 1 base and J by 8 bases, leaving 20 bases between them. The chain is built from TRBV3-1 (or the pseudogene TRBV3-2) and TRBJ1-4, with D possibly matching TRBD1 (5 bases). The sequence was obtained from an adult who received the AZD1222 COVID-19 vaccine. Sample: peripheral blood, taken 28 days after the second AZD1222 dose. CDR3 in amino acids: CASSQAGTWGNTEKLFF. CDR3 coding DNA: TGTGCCAGCAGCCAAGCCGGGACCTGGGGAAATACGGAAAAACTGTTTTTT.